The entry below describes one T cell receptor (beta chain). Repertoires were generated with immunoSEQ multiplex PCR, while TCRdb's copy carries only in-frame clones and drops some. The table records about 94,000 clones, around 90% of them present only once. CDR3 length: 17 residues. The germline gives CDR1 MNHEY, CDR2 SMNVEV (reference sequence). Trimming stripped 4 bases from V and 3 bases from J, with 16 bases between. The sample originates from a study of OX40 agonist ivuxolimab in advanced cancers. Study in general: Hepatocellular carcinoma, melanoma, renal cell or head and neck cancer was diagnosed in the dose-escalation patients. Males comprised around four fifths of the group, whose mean age was approximately 60 years (range about 20 to 85).

The chain couples TRBV27 to TRBJ1-6, with a weak D call TRBD1 (6 bases). This TCR derives from an adult with an advanced solid tumor such as melanoma, head and neck, liver or kidney cancer. The sample was CD4+ or CD8+ T cells sorted from blood, taken in a trial of the OX40 agonist ivuxolimab. CDR3: CASSSSRTAIYNSPLHF. In DNA form, the CDR3 reads TGTGCCAGCAGTTCCAGCAGGACAGCCATCTATAATTCACCCCTCCACTTT.